This entry describes one T cell receptor beta chain. Per the study methods: It was from reference gene primer amplification that nucleated cell counts were estimated. The assay was immunoSEQ multiplex PCR, and TCRdb's table has in-frame clones only and misses some. V, J and clone size reflect that table, while D and trimming were determined from the DNA. The sample contains 200,000 to 300,000 clones, 83% of which appear only once. Living in 24 US areas, the participants were between roughly 18 and 90 years of age. This entry comes from a study of blood T cell repertoires in COVID-19. As for the study in general: The analysed material was cDNA or gDNA that came from T cells, B-cell-depleted T cells, or PBMCs.

CDR3 length equals 12 residues. Trimming stripped 3 bases from V and 7 bases from J, with 6 bases between. Germline CDR1 SGHTA, CDR2 FQGNSA. This chain connects TRBV7-2 to TRBJ2-2; D is unclear. The material sequenced was PBMCs or T cells enriched from blood (not recorded which). This clonotype originated in a woman between 35 and 50 years old who had been exposed to COVID-19. The CDR3: CASSFTIGELFF. The CDR3 coding sequence is TGTGCCAGCAGCTTTACAATCGGGGAGCTGTTTTTT.